One sample yielded the 23 T cell receptor beta chains listed below, sequenced in a study of blood T cell repertoires in COVID-19. The data were produced by immunoSEQ multiplex PCR, yet TCRdb's version contains in-frame clones alone and is incomplete. The table includes under 300,000 clones, approximately 90% detected once. Input material: peripheral blood. The receptor set was obtained from a woman in her forties who had recovered from COVID-19.

The chain has TRBV19 and TRBJ2-1; D not certain. The CDR3 covers 13 residues. CDR1 and CDR2 from the germline V gene are LNHDA and SQIVND (reference sequence). The V gene lost 4 bases and the J gene lost 4 bases, with 8 bases spanning the gap. CDR3 nucleotides: TGTGCCAGTAGTAGCGGATTTTACAATGAGCAGTTCTTC. The encoded protein is CASSSGFYNEQFF.

V usage is TRBV19 and J usage is TRBJ2-7; D might be TRBD2 (6 bases). The CDR3 consists of 15 residues. V lost 3 bases and J 5 bases, leaving 17 bases between the germline ends. CDR1 and CDR2 (germline): LNHDA, SQIVND (reference sequence). The CDR3 spells CASSMRRDRPHEQYF. The CDR3 DNA is TGTGCCAGTAGTATGCGGCGGGATAGGCCCCACGAGCAGTACTTC. The full variable domain, in which reference TRBV19 and TRBJ2-7 provide the parts outside the CDR3, is DGGITQSPKYLFRKEGQNVTLSCEQNLNHDAMYWYRQDPGQGLRLIYYSQIVNDFQKGDIAEGYSVSREKKESFPLTVTSAQKNPTAFYLCASSMRRDRPHEQYFGPGTRLTVT.

This clone was found a few times. This sequence joins TRBV2 and TRBJ1-2; D is ambiguous. V lost 1 base and J lost 4, with 10 bases in between. The CDR3 consists of 14 residues. Germline V gene sequence: CDR1 SNHLY, CDR2 FYNNEI. The CDR3 bases are TGTGCCAGCAGTGAAGACAGAATGCCCTATGGCTACACCTTC. Residues: CASSEDRMPYGYTF.

The V gene is TRBV5-1, the J gene TRBJ2-7, with D perhaps matching TRBD1 (6 bases). This CDR3 region has 15 residues. The V gene lost 4 bases and the J gene lost 4 bases, with 18 bases spanning the gap. Germline CDR1 and CDR2: SGHRS and YFSETQ. The CDR3 DNA reads as TGCGCCAGCAGCCTCGACAGGCTCATCCCATACGAGCAGTACTTC. Translation: CASSLDRLIPYEQYF.

This sequence joins TRBV9 and TRBJ2-1, with 10 bases identical to TRBD2. The V gene's germline CDR1 is SGDLS and CDR2 YYNGEE. The CDR3 has 15 amino acids. J gave up 3 bases and V 4 bases, and 4 bases lay outside the gene matches. The CDR3 protein is CASSPWTSGYNEQFF. The CDR3 DNA reads as TGTGCCAGCAGCCCTTGGACTAGCGGCTACAATGAGCAGTTCTTC.

J is TRBJ1-6 and V is TRBV7-6, with D tentatively TRBD1 (5 bases). The CDR3 totals 15 residues. Germline CDR1 reads SGHVS; CDR2 reads FNYEAQ. Trimming left V 3 bases short and J 9 bases short, with 15 bases between. Here the CDR3 reads CASSLLGQGSSPLHF. CDR3 sequence (DNA): TGTGCCAGCAGCTTGCTGGGGCAGGGAAGTTCACCCCTCCACTTT.

The chain is built from TRBV5-8 and TRBJ1-3, with D uncertain. Germline lookup yields CDR1 SGHTS and CDR2 YDEGEE. This CDR3 is 15 amino acids long. V lost 4 bases to trimming and J lost 0 bases, with 11 bases between them. The CDR3: CASSLVGSSGNTIYF. CDR3 in DNA: TGTGCCAGCAGCCTCGTAGGGAGCTCTGGAAACACCATATATTTT.

The rearrangement joins TRBV6-4 to TRBJ1-1; 7 nucleotides line up with TRBD1. V lost 2 bases to trimming and J lost 6 bases; unmatched junction nucleotides: 3. Germline V CDR1 and CDR2: MRHNA, SNTAGT. This CDR3 is built from 13 residues. CDR3 in DNA: TGTGCCAGCAGTGACAACGACAGGGCTGAAGCTTTCTTT. Translation: CASSDNDRAEAFF.

The genes are TRBV7-3 and TRBJ2-7; 9 bases are shared with TRBD1. CDR3 length: 13 amino acids. J was trimmed by 7 bases and V by 4 bases; bases with no gene match: 5. The germline gives CDR1 SGHTA, CDR2 FQGTGA. The chain's CDR3 is CASSSRDREEQYF. Here the CDR3 DNA reads TGTGCCAGCAGCTCAAGGGACAGGGAGGAGCAGTACTTC.

This clone was recorded at least ten times. The chain combines TRBV27 with TRBJ1-2; perhaps TRBD1 as D (6 bases). With 5 bases removed from V and 4 bases from J, the gap between germline ends came to 29 bases. Germline V gene data show CDR1 as MNHEY and CDR2 as SMNVEV (reference sequence). This CDR3 comprises 19 residues. CDR3 nucleotides: TGTGCCAGCAGTCCCGTTTTATGGACAGAGGGTTTTGAGGGCTATGGCTACACCTTC. This codes for CASSPVLWTEGFEGYGYTF.

A few counts support this clone. This chain uses TRBV19 with TRBJ1-5; the D gene is possibly TRBD1 (5 bases). This CDR3 spans 15 amino acids. Germline-derived CDR1 and CDR2 are LNHDA and SQIVND (reference sequence). V dropped 6 bases and J dropped 0 bases, with 12 bases sitting between them. The DNA for the CDR3 is TGTGCCAGTAGAAGGACATCTGGTAGCAATCAGCCCCAGCATTTT. Translating gives CASRRTSGSNQPQHF.

The J gene is TRBJ2-1, the V gene TRBV3-1 (or the pseudogene TRBV3-2), with D possibly being TRBD2 (5 bases). V lost 0 bases and J 0 bases, leaving 9 bases between the germline ends. This CDR3 is built from 16 residues. Germline V gene lookup returns CDR1 LGHDT and CDR2 YNNKEL (reference sequence). The CDR3 nucleotides are TGTGCCAGCAGCCAAGAGTCTGGGAGCTCCTACAATGAGCAGTTCTTC. Translated, it gives CASSQESGSSYNEQFF.

This chain connects TRBV2 to TRBJ2-7, with 7 bases lining up with TRBD1. The CDR3 loop spans 15 amino acids. V was clipped by 1 base and J by 0 bases; unmatched bases: 3. The germline CDR1 and CDR2 sequences are SNHLY and FYNNEI. CDR3 sequence: CASSEGDRASYEQYF. The CDR3 DNA reads as TGTGCCAGCAGTGAAGGCGACAGGGCCTCCTACGAGCAGTACTTC.

The chain has TRBV15 and TRBJ2-2; a weak D match, TRBD2 (6 bases). Trimming stripped 6 bases from V and 2 bases from J, with 13 bases between. CDR3 length: 15 residues. The germline gives CDR1 LNHNV, CDR2 YYDKDF (reference sequence). The CDR3 reads CATSNPGLNTGELFF. CDR3 DNA: TGTGCCACCAGTAACCCGGGACTCAACACCGGGGAGCTGTTTTTT.

V gene TRBV5-1 combines with J gene TRBJ2-5; 10 bases match TRBD1. V gave up 3 bases and J gave up 1 base; unmatched junction bases: 12. The CDR3 runs 18 residues. CDR1 SGHRS and CDR2 YFSETQ come from the germline V gene. CDR3 nucleotide sequence: TGCGCCAGCAGCTCGGGAAACCGGGACAGGGGATTCCAAGAGACCCAGTACTTC. Protein product: CASSSGNRDRGFQETQYF.

The CDR3 DNA sequence: TGTGCCAGCAGGCTCTCTCCCTACAGGGTGGACGGGGAGCTGTTTTTT. This encodes CASRLSPYRVDGELFF. This sequence joins TRBV7-6 and TRBJ2-2; tentatively, D is TRBD1 (6 bases). Per germline, CDR1 SGHVS and CDR2 FNYEAQ. This CDR3 is built from 16 residues. The V end lost 6 bases, the J end lost 7 bases, and 21 bases lay between the germline ends.

The chain has TRBV18 and TRBJ2-3; a weak D match, TRBD2 (6 bases). The V end was cut by 2 bases, the J end by 1 base, with 13 bases between. The CDR3 covers 16 residues. Germline CDR1 and CDR2: KGHSH and LQKENI. For the CDR3, the DNA is TGTGCCAGCTCACCAATTCCGGGACTCCGCACAGATACGCAGTATTTT. It yields the protein CASSPIPGLRTDTQYF.

J is TRBJ2-5 and V is TRBV11-1; TRBD1 matches at 8 bases. The CDR3 covers 14 residues. Germline V CDR1 and CDR2: SGHAT, FQDESV (reference sequence). Germline trimming cut 4 bases from V and 5 bases from J; bases unmatched to any gene: 6. The CDR3 sequence: CASSSTWTGETQYF. The CDR3 bases are TGTGCCAGCAGCTCGACCTGGACAGGGGAGACCCAGTACTTC.

The V call is TRBV9, the J call TRBJ1-5; 12 nucleotides match TRBD1. Trimming cost V 3 bases and J 9 bases; bases outside gene matches: 7. The CDR3 totals 15 residues. Germline V lookup: CDR1 SGDLS, CDR2 YYNGEE. The CDR3 nucleotides are TGTGCCAGCAGCGCGGGACAGGGGGCCGCCGGGCCCCAGCATTTT. Translating gives CASSAGQGAAGPQHF.

CDR3 residues: CASSQGGTGGYKQYF. CDR3 nucleotides: TGCGCCAGCAGCCAAGGAGGCACAGGGGGGTATAAGCAGTACTTC. This rearrangement joins TRBV4-1 to TRBJ2-7; TRBD1 matches at 8 bases. The CDR3 length is 15 residues. J gave up 8 bases and V 1 base, and 10 bases lay outside the gene matches. Germline assignment: CDR1 MGHRA and CDR2 YSYEKL.

The chain combines TRBV5-1 with TRBJ2-5, with D perhaps TRBD1 (6 bases). CDR3 size: 15 residues. In germline, CDR1 is SGHRS, CDR2 YFSETQ. V was trimmed by 0 bases and J by 5 bases, leaving 14 bases between them. The CDR3 region is CASSLGQARQETQYF. Here the CDR3 DNA reads TGCGCCAGCAGCTTGGGACAGGCCAGGCAGGAGACCCAGTACTTC.

This clone was recorded only once. The chain recombines TRBV3-1 (or the pseudogene TRBV3-2) with TRBJ2-3, with 11 bases lining up with TRBD2. In germline, CDR1 is LGHDT, CDR2 YNNKEL (reference sequence). Germline trimming cut 6 bases from V and 9 bases from J; bases unmatched to any gene: 11. CDR3 length equals 15 residues. The CDR3 loop is CASRAVAGGPGTQYF. For the CDR3, the DNA is TGTGCCAGCAGAGCAGTAGCGGGAGGGCCTGGGACGCAGTATTTT.

CDR3 sequence reads: CATRTSGARETQYF. In nucleotides, the CDR3 is TGTGCCACTAGGACTAGCGGGGCCAGGGAGACCCAGTACTTC. This sequence joins TRBV6-5 and TRBJ2-5, with 12 nucleotides matching TRBD2. CDR3 length: 14 residues. J gave up 5 bases and V 10 bases, and 8 bases lay outside the gene matches. The V gene's germline CDR1 is MNHEY and CDR2 SVGAGI.